This T cell receptor (beta chain) derives from a study of blood T cells in healthy people across ages. The use of a sample-barcoded 5' primer and a J-beta primer mix characterized a second PCR of roughly 6 to 11 cycles. TCRdb itself ran the 5' RACE reads through MiXCR, one entry per CDR3 protein. The sample has about 1,600,000 distinct CDR3 sequences; around 42% are singletons. This clonotype was observed a few times. J lost 5 bases, V lost 1 base, and 11 bases had no gene match. CDR1 is MGHRA, CDR2 YSYEKL, per germline. The CDR3 has 16 residues. This TCR derives from a woman aged 18-29 years in good health. The specimen was blood. The V gene is TRBV4-1, the J gene TRBJ2-7, with TRBD1 matching 7 bases. The CDR3 protein is CASSQALTGSSDEQYF. Written as DNA, the CDR3 is TGCGCCAGCAGCCAAGCACTGACAGGGAGCAGTGACGAGCAGTACTTC.